Below, 27 T cell receptor beta chains from the same sample are listed, as sequenced in a study of blood T cell repertoires in COVID-19. Clones were sequenced by immunoSEQ multiplex PCR, and TCRdb holds only the in-frame ones, with some missing. The sample gives roughly 330,000 clones, 87% of which show up once; 7.5% to 10% is in the top ten. Sequencing used peripheral blood. The receptors originated from a man younger than 45 with COVID-19, enrolled during active disease.

The chain carries TRBV7-3 and TRBJ2-3; D gene uncertain. CDR1 is SGHTA, CDR2 FQGTGA, per germline. CDR3 length: 16 residues. V lost 5 bases, J lost 4 bases, and 19 bases lay in between. The CDR3 spells CASSPLARIASDTQYF. The CDR3 nucleotides read TGTGCCAGCAGCCCCCTCGCTCGTATCGCGTCAGATACGCAGTATTTT.

This clone has just one count. The chain links TRBV24-1 to TRBJ1-2; 9 nucleotides match TRBD1. Trimming at V came to 4 bases and at J to 3 bases, leaving 2 bases not matched to a gene. CDR3 length equals 14 residues. The V gene's germline CDR1 is KGHDR and CDR2 SFDVKD. The DNA of the CDR3 is TGTGCCACCAGTGAGACAGGGGGGGACTATGGCTACACCTTC. Residues: CATSETGGDYGYTF.

This clone was detected a few times. J is TRBJ1-1 and V is TRBV7-2; D is possibly TRBD1 (5 bases). This CDR3 has 13 residues. CDR1 and CDR2 (germline): SGHTA, FQGNSA. Trimming removed 5 bases at V and 6 bases at J, with 13 bases between. The CDR3 sequence: CASSLQLGAEAFF. The CDR3 nucleotides read TGTGCCAGCAGCCTCCAATTAGGGGCTGAAGCTTTCTTT.

The chain carries TRBV2 and TRBJ1-1; D not certain. The CDR3 sequence is 13 residues long. Germline V gene sequence: CDR1 SNHLY, CDR2 FYNNEI. Between the trimmed V and J ends, which lost 4 bases and 0 bases, there was a span of 6 bases. CDR3 protein: CASSAQMNTEAFF. The DNA for the CDR3 is TGTGCCAGCAGTGCACAAATGAACACTGAAGCTTTCTTT.

The chain joins TRBV5-6 to TRBJ2-7; TRBD2 aligns across 8 bases. After removal of 3 bases from V and 0 bases from J, the junction contained 11 bases not matched to a gene. The CDR3 length is 17 residues. Germline V CDR1 and CDR2: SGHDT, YYEEEE. The CDR3: CASSSIAGRVASYEQYF. CDR3 coding DNA: TGTGCCAGCAGCTCAATAGCGGGGAGGGTGGCCTCCTACGAGCAGTACTTC. Complete variable domain (other parts from reference TRBV5-6 and TRBJ2-7): DAGVTQSPTHLIKTRGQQVTLRCSPKSGHDTVSWYQQALGQGPQFIFQYYEEEERQRGNFPDRFSGHQFPNYSSELNVNALLLGDSALYLCASSSIAGRVASYEQYFGPGTRLTVT.

The chain links TRBV11-2 to TRBJ2-1, with a weak D call TRBD2 (6 bases). Trimming left V 5 bases short and J 6 bases short, with 14 bases between. The CDR3 length is 14 residues. Germline CDR1 SGHAT, CDR2 FQNNGV. The CDR3 bases are TGTGCCAGCAGCCTAAGGAGGGACTCCAATGAGCAGTTCTTC. Translation: CASSLRRDSNEQFF.

This sequence joins TRBV4-2 and TRBJ2-7; a weak D match, TRBD1 (5 bases). Germline loops: CDR1 LGHNA, CDR2 YNFKEQ. Trimming shortened V by 3 bases and J by 3 bases, and 12 bases separated the two germline ends. The CDR3 is made up of 14 amino acids. CDR3 in DNA: TGTGCCAGCAGCCAGGGTAGGGGCGTCTACGAGCAGTACTTC. It is translated as CASSQGRGVYEQYF.

The chain combines TRBV7-9 with TRBJ2-7; D might be TRBD1 (5 bases). Per germline, CDR1 SEHNR and CDR2 FQNEAQ (reference sequence). V was pared by 1 base and J by 2 bases, with 9 bases between. This CDR3 contains 14 residues. As DNA, the CDR3 is TGTGCCAGCAGCTTAGTCGAGACAGCCTACGAGCAGTACTTC. Its translation: CASSLVETAYEQYF.

The rearrangement joins TRBV7-9 to TRBJ2-7, with 9 positions matching TRBD2. V gave up 6 bases and J gave up 1 base; unmatched junction bases: 4. Germline CDR1 is SEHNR and CDR2 is FQNEAQ (reference sequence). This CDR3 region has 14 residues. The CDR3, as DNA: TGTGCCAGCAGTCAGACTAGCGGATCCTACGAGCAGTACTTC. This translates into CASSQTSGSYEQYF.

The genes are TRBV10-3 and TRBJ2-7, with D unresolved. The V end was cut by 3 bases, the J end by 5 bases, with 11 bases between. This CDR3 comprises 13 residues. Germline V gene sequence: CDR1 ENHRY, CDR2 SYGVKD. The CDR3 spells CAISEYLGHEQYF. In DNA, the CDR3 is TGTGCCATCAGTGAATATCTGGGCCACGAGCAGTACTTC.

This chain joins TRBV28 and TRBJ2-5; the match to TRBD1 covers 9 bases. The V gene end was trimmed by 6 bases and the J gene end by 10 bases; junction bases not matched to a gene: 15. CDR1 and CDR2 from the germline V gene are MDHEN and SYDVKM. The CDR3 consists of 15 residues. The CDR3 coding sequence is TGTGCCAGCAGCAGAGTCCCGGGACAGGGAGCGGGCCAGTACTTC. Translated: CASSRVPGQGAGQYF.

The CDR3 region has the DNA TGTGCCAGCAGCCAAGAGGGGGCGCTTTTTACTGAAGCTTTCTTT. As protein: CASSQEGALFTEAFF. The chain employs TRBV3-1 (or the pseudogene TRBV3-2) and TRBJ1-1, with D perhaps matching TRBD1 (6 bases). CDR1 and CDR2 (germline): LGHDT, YNNKEL (reference sequence). The length of the CDR3 is 15 residues. Deletions cut 0 bases from V and 5 bases from J, with 13 bases between.

This chain uses TRBV5-6 with TRBJ1-2; 7 positions match TRBD1. The CDR3 is 15 residues long. J was trimmed by 0 bases and V by 4 bases; bases with no gene match: 6. Germline CDR1 reads SGHDT; CDR2 reads YYEEEE. The CDR3 here is CASSQTGIPNYGYTF. In DNA, the CDR3 is TGTGCCAGCAGCCAGACAGGGATTCCTAACTATGGCTACACCTTC.

The V gene is TRBV25-1, the J gene TRBJ2-5; D may be TRBD2 (6 bases). V gave up 6 bases and J gave up 2 bases, with 13 bases separating them. This CDR3 spans 14 amino acids. Germline V gives CDR1 MGHDK, CDR2 SYGVNS. The CDR3 DNA follows: TGTGCCAGCAGCGGTTGGGGGGTTCAAGAGACCCAGTACTTC. This sequence encodes CASSGWGVQETQYF.

The CDR3 region is CSVRTSGRAEQFF. The CDR3 DNA follows: TGCAGCGTTAGGACTAGCGGGAGGGCTGAGCAGTTCTTC. This chain uses TRBV29-1 with TRBJ2-1; 15 nucleotides agree with TRBD2. With 5 bases clipped from V and 9 bases from J, the junction kept 2 bases outside the gene matches. The germline gives CDR1 SQVTM, CDR2 ANQGSEA. This CDR3 region has 13 residues.

This chain links TRBV19 with TRBJ2-7; 9 bases align to TRBD1. This CDR3 has 16 amino acids. V lost 3 bases and J lost 0; bases outside the gene matches: 6. Germline loops: CDR1 LNHDA, CDR2 SQIVND (reference sequence). This chain's CDR3 is CASSISSTGGSYEQYF. The CDR3 region has the DNA TGTGCCAGTAGTATTTCTTCGACAGGGGGCTCCTACGAGCAGTACTTC.

The table lists this clone with many counts. The rearrangement uses TRBV6-1 and TRBJ1-3; D not certain. Germline CDR1 is MNHNS and CDR2 is SASEGT. The CDR3 sequence is 15 residues long. Trimming took off 0 bases at V and 0 bases at J, with 6 bases between the two ends. The CDR3 nucleotides read TGTGCCAGCAGTGAAGCGGCAGGCTCTGGAAACACCATATATTTT. It translates to CASSEAAGSGNTIYF.

In its sample, this clone was seen a few times. The chain links TRBV4-3 to TRBJ2-7; perhaps TRBD2 as D (6 bases). The CDR3 covers 15 residues. Germline CDR1 and CDR2: LGHNA and YSLEER. V shed 5 bases and J shed 0 bases, with 14 bases lying between them. This chain's CDR3 is CASSEGSGLSYEQYF. CDR3 bases: TGCGCCAGCAGCGAGGGGAGCGGGCTCTCCTACGAGCAGTACTTC.

V and J are TRBV29-1 and TRBJ2-1, with 8 bases aligning to TRBD1. Germline V gene data show CDR1 as SQVTM and CDR2 as ANQGSEA. After removal of 5 bases from V and 4 bases from J, the junction contained 4 bases not matched to a gene. The CDR3 is 13 amino acids. The DNA for the CDR3 is TGCAGCGTTCCGGGACAGGAGTACAATGAGCAGTTCTTC. It translates to CSVPGQEYNEQFF.

This chain connects TRBV6-6 to TRBJ2-7; D ambiguous. The V end lost 0 bases, the J end lost 2 bases, and 8 bases lay between the germline ends. The CDR3 has 14 residues. The germline V gene encodes CDR1 MNHNY and CDR2 SVGAGI (reference sequence). CDR3 amino acids: CASSYSLNTYEQYF. The CDR3 region has the DNA TGTGCCAGCAGTTACTCTCTAAATACCTACGAGCAGTACTTC.

The gene calls are TRBV6-2 or TRBV6-3 and TRBJ2-3, with D perhaps matching TRBD2 (6 bases). This CDR3 spans 15 amino acids. Germline V CDR1 and CDR2: MNHEY, SVGEGT. The V and J ends lost 7 bases and 5 bases respectively, with 19 bases between them. CDR3 DNA sequence: TGTGCCAGCACCCCCTGGGGGGAGACGAGAGATACGCAGTATTTT. It is translated as CASTPWGETRDTQYF.

The V gene is TRBV4-1, the J gene TRBJ2-7; 13 bases fit TRBD2. The length of the CDR3 is 17 residues. Per germline, CDR1 MGHRA and CDR2 YSYEKL. V shed 1 base and J 2 bases; nucleotides not matched to a gene: 5. CDR3 bases: TGCGCCAGCAGCCAAGGCTCCGGACTAGCGGGGGCCTACGAGCAGTACTTC. Protein product: CASSQGSGLAGAYEQYF.

The rearrangement uses TRBV3-1 (or the pseudogene TRBV3-2) and TRBJ2-2; D gene ambiguous. The germline gives CDR1 LGHDT, CDR2 YNNKEL (reference sequence). The CDR3 loop spans 14 amino acids. Trimming shortened V by 0 bases and J by 4 bases, and 6 bases separated the two germline ends. This CDR3 reads CASSQDVLTGELFF. The CDR3 bases are TGTGCCAGCAGCCAAGATGTACTCACCGGGGAGCTGTTTTTT.

The chain uses TRBV7-8 and TRBJ1-1; D might be TRBD1 (6 bases). Germline CDR1 SGHVS, CDR2 FQNEAQ. Trimming shortened V by 5 bases and J by 6 bases, and 28 bases separated the two germline ends. This CDR3 comprises 18 residues. The CDR3 region has the DNA TGTGCCAGCAGCCCAGAGCTACGGGACAATCCAGCCGTCGCTGAAGCTTTCTTT. Translated: CASSPELRDNPAVAEAFF.

V is TRBV28 and J is TRBJ1-4; 7 nucleotides line up with TRBD1. The CDR3 runs 15 residues. Germline CDR1 is MDHEN and CDR2 is SYDVKM. J gave up 10 bases and V 5 bases, and 13 bases lay outside the gene matches. CDR3 loop: CASSPADRDERKLFF. DNA of the CDR3: TGTGCCAGCAGTCCGGCAGACAGGGACGAAAGAAAACTGTTTTTT. Based on the CDR3 plus reference TRBV28 and TRBJ1-4, the full variable domain is DVKVTQSSRYLVKRTGEKVFLECVQDMDHENMFWYRQDPGLGLRLIYFSYDVKMKEKGDIPEGYSVSREKKERFSLILESASTNQTSMYLCASSPADRDERKLFFGSGTQLSVL.

The J gene is TRBJ1-1, the V gene TRBV7-3; 8 bases agree with TRBD1. Per germline, CDR1 SGHTA and CDR2 FQGTGA. V was pared by 0 bases and J by 5 bases, with 5 bases of the junction left unmatched. This CDR3 is built from 15 residues. The CDR3 sequence is CASSLTTGARTEAFF. The CDR3 DNA sequence: TGTGCCAGCAGCTTAACGACAGGGGCTAGGACTGAAGCTTTCTTT.

The chain links TRBV27 to TRBJ2-1; D not certain. Trimming removed 5 bases from V and 0 bases from J, with 11 bases in between. The V gene's germline CDR1 is MNHEY and CDR2 SMNVEV (reference sequence). This CDR3 comprises 15 residues. The CDR3 nucleotides read TGTGCCAGCAGTACGACTGAGAGCTCCTACAATGAGCAGTTCTTC. Its protein product is CASSTTESSYNEQFF.